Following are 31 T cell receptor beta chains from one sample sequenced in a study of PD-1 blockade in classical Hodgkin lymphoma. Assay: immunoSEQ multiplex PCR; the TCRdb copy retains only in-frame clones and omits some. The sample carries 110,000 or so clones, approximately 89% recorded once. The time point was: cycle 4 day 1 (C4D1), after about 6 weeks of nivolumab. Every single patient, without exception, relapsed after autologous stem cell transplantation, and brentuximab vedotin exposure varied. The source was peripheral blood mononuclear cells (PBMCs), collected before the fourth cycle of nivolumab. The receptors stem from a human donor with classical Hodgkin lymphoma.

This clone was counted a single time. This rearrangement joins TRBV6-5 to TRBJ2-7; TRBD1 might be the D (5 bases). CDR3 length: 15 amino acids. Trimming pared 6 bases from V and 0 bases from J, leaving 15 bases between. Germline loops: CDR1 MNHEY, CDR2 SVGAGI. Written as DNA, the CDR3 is TGTGCCAGCAGGCCGGACACCTACAGCTCCTACGAGCAGTACTTC. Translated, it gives CASRPDTYSSYEQYF.

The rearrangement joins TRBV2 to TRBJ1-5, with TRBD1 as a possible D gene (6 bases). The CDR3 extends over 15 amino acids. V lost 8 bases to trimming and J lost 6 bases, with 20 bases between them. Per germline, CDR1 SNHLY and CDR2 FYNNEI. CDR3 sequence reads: CASARGGGFSQPQHF. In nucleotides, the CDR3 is TGTGCCAGCGCCAGGGGTGGGGGATTCAGTCAGCCCCAGCATTTT.

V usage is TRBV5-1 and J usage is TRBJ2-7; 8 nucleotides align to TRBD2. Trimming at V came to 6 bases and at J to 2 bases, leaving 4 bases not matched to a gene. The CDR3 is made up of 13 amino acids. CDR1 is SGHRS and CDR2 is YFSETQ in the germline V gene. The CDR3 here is CASKGTSTYEQYF. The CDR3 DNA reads TGCGCCAGCAAGGGGACTAGTACCTACGAGCAGTACTTC.

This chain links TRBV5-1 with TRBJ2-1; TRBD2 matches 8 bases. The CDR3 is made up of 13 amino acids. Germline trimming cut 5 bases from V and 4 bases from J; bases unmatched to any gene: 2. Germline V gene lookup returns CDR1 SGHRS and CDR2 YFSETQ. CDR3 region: CASRTSEYNEQFF. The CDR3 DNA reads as TGCGCCAGCAGGACTAGCGAATACAATGAGCAGTTCTTC.

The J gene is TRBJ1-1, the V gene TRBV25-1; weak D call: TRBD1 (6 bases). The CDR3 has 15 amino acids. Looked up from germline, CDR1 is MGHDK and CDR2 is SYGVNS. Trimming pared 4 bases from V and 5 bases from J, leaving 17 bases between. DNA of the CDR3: TGTGCCAGCAGTGTTGCTTCAGGGGTGAGGACTGAAGCTTTCTTT. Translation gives CASSVASGVRTEAFF.

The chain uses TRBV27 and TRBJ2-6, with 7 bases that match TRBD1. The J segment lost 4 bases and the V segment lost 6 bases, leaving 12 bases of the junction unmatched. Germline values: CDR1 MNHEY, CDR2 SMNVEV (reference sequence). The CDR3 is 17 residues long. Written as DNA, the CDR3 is TGTGCCAGCAGCAGACAGGGCCTCACGGGGGGGGCCAACGTCCTGACTTTC. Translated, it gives CASSRQGLTGGANVLTF.

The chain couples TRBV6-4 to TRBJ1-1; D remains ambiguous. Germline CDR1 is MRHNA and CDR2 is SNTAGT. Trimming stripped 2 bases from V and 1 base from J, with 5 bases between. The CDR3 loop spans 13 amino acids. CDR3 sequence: CASSDVPNTEAFF. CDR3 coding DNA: TGTGCCAGCAGTGACGTCCCGAACACTGAAGCTTTCTTT.

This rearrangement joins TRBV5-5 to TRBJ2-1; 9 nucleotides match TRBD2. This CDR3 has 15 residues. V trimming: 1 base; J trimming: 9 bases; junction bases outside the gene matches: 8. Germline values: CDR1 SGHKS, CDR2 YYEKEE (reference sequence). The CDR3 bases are TGTGCCAGCAGCTTGAGTAGCGGGAGTAGGGGTGAGCAGTTCTTC. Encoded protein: CASSLSSGSRGEQFF.

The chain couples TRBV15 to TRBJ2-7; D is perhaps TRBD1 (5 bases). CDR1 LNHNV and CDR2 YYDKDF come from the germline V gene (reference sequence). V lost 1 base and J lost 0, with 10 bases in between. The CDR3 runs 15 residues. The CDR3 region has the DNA TGTGCCACCAGCAGAGTGGTTGGACACTCCTACGAGCAGTACTTC. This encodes CATSRVVGHSYEQYF.

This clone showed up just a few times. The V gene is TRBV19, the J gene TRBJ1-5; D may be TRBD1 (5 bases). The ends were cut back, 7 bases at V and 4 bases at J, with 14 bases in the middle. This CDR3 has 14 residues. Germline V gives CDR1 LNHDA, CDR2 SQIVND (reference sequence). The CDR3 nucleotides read TGTGCCAGTAACCCGGGACGGAGAAATCAGCCCCAGCATTTT. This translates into CASNPGRRNQPQHF.

CDR3 in amino acids: CASSEGSRGPNQPQHF. The CDR3 nucleotides are TGTGCCAGCAGTGAAGGGAGCAGGGGCCCCAATCAGCCCCAGCATTTT. This chain connects TRBV6-1 to TRBJ1-5; the D gene is possibly TRBD1 (6 bases). Germline CDR1 is MNHNS and CDR2 is SASEGT. V was pared by 1 base and J by 3 bases, with 13 bases between. CDR3 length: 16 residues.

CDR3 sequence: CASSYVGRTDTQYF. The CDR3 DNA reads TGTGCCAGCAGTTATGTGGGTCGCACAGATACGCAGTATTTT. The chain is built from TRBV6-5 and TRBJ2-3, with D hard to call. Germline loops: CDR1 MNHEY, CDR2 SVGAGI. The germline V and J ends were trimmed by 3 bases and 1 base, with 8 bases remaining between them. CDR3 length equals 14 residues.

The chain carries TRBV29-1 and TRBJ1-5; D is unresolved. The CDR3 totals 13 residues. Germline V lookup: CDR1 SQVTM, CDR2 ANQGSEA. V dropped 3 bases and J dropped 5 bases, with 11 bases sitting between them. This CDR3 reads CSVEENSYQPQHF. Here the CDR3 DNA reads TGCAGCGTTGAGGAAAATTCGTATCAGCCCCAGCATTTT.

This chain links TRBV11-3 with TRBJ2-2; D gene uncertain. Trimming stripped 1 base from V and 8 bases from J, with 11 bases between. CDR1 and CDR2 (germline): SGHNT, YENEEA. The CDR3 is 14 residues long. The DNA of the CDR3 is TGTGCCAGCAGCTTAGGGCCCCCGGGTGGGGAGCTGTTTTTT. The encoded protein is CASSLGPPGGELFF.

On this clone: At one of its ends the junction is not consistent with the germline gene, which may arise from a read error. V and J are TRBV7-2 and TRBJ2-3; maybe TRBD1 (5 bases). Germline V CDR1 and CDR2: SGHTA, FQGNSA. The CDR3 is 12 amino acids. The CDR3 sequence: CASSLSGARVFF. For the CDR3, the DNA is TGTGCCAGCAGCCTATCTGGGGCTAGGGTGTTTTTT.

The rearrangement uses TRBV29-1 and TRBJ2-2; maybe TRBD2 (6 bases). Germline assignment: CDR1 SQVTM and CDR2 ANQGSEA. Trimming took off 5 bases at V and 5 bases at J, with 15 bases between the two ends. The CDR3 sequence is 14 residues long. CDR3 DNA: TGCAGCGTTCAGGTCGGGAGTGGAACCGGGGAGCTGTTTTTT. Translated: CSVQVGSGTGELFF.

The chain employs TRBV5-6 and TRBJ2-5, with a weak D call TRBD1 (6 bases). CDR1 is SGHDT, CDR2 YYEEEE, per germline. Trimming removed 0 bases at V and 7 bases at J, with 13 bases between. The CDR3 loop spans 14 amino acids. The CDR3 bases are TGTGCCAGCAGCTTGGGTGGCAGGGGCGGGACCCAGTACTTC. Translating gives CASSLGGRGGTQYF.

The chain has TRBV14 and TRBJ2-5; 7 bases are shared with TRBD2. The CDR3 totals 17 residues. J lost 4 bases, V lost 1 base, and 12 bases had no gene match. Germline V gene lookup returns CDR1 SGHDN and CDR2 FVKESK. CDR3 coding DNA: TGTGCCAGCAGCCAAGGAATCTCGCGGGAGTTTGGAGAGACCCAGTACTTC. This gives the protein CASSQGISREFGETQYF.

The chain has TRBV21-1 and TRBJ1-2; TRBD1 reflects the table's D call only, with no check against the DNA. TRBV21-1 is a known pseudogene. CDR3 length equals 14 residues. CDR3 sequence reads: CASSNRTAHYGYTF. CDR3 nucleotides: TGTGCCAGCAGCAACAGGACAGCACACTATGGCTACACCTTC.

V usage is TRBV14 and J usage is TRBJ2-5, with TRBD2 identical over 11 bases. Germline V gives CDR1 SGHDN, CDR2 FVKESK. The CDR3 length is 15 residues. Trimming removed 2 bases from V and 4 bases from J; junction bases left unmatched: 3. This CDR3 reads CASSQSSGRIETQYF. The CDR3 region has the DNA TGTGCCAGCAGCCAATCTAGCGGGAGGATAGAGACCCAGTACTTC.

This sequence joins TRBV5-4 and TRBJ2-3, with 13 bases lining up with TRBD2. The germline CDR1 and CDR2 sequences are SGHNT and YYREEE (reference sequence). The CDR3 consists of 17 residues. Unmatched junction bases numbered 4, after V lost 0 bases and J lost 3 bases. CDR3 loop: CASSLGLAGGRTDTQYF. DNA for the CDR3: TGTGCCAGCAGCTTGGGACTAGCGGGAGGAAGGACAGATACGCAGTATTTT.

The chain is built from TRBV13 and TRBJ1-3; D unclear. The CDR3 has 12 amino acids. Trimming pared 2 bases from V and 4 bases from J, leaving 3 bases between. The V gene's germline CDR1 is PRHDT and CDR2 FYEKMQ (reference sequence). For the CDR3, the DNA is TGTGCCAGCAGCTTATCAGGAAACACCATATATTTT. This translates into CASSLSGNTIYF.

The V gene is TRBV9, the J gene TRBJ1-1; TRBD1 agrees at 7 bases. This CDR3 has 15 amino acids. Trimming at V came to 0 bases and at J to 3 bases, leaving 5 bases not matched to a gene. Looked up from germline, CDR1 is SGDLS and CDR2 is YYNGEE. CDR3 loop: CASSVGATGYTEAFF. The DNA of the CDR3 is TGTGCCAGCAGCGTAGGGGCGACAGGGTACACTGAAGCTTTCTTT.

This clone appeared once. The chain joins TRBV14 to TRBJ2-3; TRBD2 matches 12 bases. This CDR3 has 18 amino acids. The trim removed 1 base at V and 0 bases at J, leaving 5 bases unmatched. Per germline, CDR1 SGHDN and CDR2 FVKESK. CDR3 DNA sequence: TGTGCCAGCAGCCAAGGACTAGCGGGAGTGGTAAGCACAGATACGCAGTATTTT. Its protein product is CASSQGLAGVVSTDTQYF. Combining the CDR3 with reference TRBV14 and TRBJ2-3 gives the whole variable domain EAGVTQFPSHSVIEKGQTVTLRCDPISGHDNLYWYRRVMGKEIKFLLHFVKESKQDESGMPNNRFLAERTGGTYSTLKVQPAELEDSGVYFCASSQGLAGVVSTDTQYFGPGTRLTVL.

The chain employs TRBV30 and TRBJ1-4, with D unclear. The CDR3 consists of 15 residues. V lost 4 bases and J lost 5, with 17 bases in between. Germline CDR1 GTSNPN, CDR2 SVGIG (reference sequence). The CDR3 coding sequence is TGTGCCTGGAACTTACCCCGTCCCCTGAATGAAAAACTGTTTTTT. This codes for CAWNLPRPLNEKLFF.

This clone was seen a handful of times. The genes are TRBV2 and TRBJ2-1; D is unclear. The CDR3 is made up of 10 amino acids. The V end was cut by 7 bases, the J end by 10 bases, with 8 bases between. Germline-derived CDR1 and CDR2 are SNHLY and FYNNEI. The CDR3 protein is CASTSLEQFF. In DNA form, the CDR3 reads TGTGCCAGCACCTCACTAGAGCAGTTCTTC.

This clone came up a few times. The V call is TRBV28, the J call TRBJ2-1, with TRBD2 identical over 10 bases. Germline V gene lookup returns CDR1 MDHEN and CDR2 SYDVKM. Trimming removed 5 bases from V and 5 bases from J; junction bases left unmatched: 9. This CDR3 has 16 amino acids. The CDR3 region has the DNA TGTGCCAGCAGTACCCTAGCGGGAGATCGCGACAATGAGCAGTTCTTC. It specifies CASSTLAGDRDNEQFF.

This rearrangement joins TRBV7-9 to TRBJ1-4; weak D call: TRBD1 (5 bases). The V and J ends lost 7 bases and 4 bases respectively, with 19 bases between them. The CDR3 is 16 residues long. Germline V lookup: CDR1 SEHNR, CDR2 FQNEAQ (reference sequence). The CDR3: CASTGWRGAYNEKLFF. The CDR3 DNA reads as TGTGCCAGCACTGGCTGGAGAGGGGCTTATAATGAAAAACTGTTTTTT.

CDR3 bases: TGTGCCAGCAGTTTCGAGATGTGGGGACAGCTCTACGAGCAGTACTTC. It specifies CASSFEMWGQLYEQYF. This chain uses TRBV28 with TRBJ2-7; 7 nucleotides match TRBD1. The CDR3 covers 16 residues. V trimming: 3 bases; J trimming: 3 bases; junction bases outside the gene matches: 11. Germline CDR1 and CDR2: MDHEN and SYDVKM.

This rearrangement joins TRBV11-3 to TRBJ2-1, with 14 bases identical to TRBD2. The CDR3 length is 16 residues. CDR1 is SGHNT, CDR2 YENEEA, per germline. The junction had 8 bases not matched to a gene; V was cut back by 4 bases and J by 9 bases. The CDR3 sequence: CASSSLTSGRAGEQFF. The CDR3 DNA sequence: TGTGCCAGCAGCTCTTTGACTAGCGGGAGGGCCGGTGAGCAGTTCTTC.

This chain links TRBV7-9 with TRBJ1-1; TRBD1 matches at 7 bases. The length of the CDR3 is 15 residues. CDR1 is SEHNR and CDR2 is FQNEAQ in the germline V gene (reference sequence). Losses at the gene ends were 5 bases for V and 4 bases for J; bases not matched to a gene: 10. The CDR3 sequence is CASSTPGQPLTEAFF. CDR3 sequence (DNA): TGTGCCAGCAGCACCCCGGGACAGCCCCTCACTGAAGCTTTCTTT.